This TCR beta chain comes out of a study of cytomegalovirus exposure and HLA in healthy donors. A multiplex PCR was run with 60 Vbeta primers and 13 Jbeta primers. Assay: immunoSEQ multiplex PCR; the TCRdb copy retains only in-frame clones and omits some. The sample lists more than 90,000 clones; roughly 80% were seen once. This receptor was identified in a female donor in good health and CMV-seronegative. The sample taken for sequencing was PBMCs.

CDR3 residues: CSVPSLLRLAESTDTQYF. In nucleotides, the CDR3 is TGCAGCGTTCCCTCCCTACTCAGACTAGCGGAAAGCACAGATACGCAGTATTTT. This rearrangement joins TRBV29-1 to TRBJ2-3, with 9 bases matching TRBD2. The V gene's germline CDR1 is SQVTM and CDR2 ANQGSEA. The CDR3 totals 18 residues. Trimming took 5 bases from V and 0 from J; bases not matched to a gene: 15.